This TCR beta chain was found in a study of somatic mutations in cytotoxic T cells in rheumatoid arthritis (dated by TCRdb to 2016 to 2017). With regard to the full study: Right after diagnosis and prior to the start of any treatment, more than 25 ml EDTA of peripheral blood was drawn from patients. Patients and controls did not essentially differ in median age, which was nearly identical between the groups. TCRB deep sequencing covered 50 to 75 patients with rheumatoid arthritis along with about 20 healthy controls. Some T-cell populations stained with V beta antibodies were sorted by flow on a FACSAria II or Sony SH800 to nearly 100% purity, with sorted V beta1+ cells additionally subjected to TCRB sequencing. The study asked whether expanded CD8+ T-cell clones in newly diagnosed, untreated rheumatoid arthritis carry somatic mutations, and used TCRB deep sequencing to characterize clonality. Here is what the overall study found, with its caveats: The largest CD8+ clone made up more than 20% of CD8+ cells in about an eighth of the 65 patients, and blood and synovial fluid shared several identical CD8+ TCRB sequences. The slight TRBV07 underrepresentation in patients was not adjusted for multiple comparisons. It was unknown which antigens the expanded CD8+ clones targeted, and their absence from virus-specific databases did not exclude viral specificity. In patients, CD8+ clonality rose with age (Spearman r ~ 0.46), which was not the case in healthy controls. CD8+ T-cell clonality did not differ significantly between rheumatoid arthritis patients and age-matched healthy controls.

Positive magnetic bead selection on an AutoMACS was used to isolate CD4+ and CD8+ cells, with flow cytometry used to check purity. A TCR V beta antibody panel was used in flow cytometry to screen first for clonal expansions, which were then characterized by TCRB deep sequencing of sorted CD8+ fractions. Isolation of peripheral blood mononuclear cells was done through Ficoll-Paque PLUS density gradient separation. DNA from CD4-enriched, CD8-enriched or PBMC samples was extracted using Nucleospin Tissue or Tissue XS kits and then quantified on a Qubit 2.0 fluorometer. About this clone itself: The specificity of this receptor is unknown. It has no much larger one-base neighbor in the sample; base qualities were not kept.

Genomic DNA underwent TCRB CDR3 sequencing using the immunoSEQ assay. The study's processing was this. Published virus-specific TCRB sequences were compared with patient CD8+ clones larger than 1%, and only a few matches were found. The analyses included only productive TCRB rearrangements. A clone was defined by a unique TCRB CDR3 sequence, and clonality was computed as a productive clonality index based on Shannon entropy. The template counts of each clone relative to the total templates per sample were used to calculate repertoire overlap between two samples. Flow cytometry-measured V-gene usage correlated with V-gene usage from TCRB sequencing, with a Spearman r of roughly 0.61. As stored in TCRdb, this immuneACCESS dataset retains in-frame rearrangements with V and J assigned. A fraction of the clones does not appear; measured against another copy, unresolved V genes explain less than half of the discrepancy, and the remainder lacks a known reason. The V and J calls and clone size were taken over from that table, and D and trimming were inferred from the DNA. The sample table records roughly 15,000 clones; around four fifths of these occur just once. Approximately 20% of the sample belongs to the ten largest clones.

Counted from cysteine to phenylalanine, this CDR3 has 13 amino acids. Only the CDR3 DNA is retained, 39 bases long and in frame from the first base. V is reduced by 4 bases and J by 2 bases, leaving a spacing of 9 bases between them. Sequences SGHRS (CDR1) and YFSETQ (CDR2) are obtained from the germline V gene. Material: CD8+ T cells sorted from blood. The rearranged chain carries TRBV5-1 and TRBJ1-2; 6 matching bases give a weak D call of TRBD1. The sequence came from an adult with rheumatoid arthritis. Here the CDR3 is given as CASSLGHNYGYTF. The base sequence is TGCGCCAGCAGCCTGGGACACAACTATGGCTACACCTTC.